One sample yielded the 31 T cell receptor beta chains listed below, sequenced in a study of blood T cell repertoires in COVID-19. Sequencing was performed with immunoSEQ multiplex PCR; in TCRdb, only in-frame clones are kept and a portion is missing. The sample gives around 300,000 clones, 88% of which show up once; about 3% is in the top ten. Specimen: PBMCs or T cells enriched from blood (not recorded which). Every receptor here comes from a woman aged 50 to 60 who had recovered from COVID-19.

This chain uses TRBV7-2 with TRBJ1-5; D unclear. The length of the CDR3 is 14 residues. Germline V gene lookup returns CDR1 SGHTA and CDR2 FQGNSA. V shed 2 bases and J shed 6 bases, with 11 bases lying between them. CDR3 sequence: CASSLLSTSQPQHF. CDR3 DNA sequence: TGTGCCAGCAGCTTACTTTCTACCTCTCAGCCCCAGCATTTT.

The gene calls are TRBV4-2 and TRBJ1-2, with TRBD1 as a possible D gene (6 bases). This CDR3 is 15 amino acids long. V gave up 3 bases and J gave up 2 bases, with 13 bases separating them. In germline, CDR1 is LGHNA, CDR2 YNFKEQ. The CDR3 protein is CASSQIQGANYGYTF. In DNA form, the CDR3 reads TGTGCCAGCAGCCAGATACAGGGTGCCAACTATGGCTACACCTTC.

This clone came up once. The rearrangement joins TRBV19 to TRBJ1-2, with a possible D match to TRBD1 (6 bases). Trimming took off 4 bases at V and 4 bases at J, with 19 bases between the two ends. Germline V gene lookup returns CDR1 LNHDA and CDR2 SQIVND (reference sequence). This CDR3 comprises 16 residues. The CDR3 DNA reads TGTGCCAGTAGTACCCAGGACAGCCCGGGAGGCTATGGCTACACCTTC. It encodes CASSTQDSPGGYGYTF.

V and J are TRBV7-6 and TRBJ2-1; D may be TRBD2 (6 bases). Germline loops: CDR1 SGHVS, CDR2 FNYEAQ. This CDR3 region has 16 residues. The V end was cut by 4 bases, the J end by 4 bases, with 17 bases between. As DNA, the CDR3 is TGTGCCAGCAGCTCAAAGGCCGGAGGGGCTTACAATGAGCAGTTCTTC. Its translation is CASSSKAGGAYNEQFF.

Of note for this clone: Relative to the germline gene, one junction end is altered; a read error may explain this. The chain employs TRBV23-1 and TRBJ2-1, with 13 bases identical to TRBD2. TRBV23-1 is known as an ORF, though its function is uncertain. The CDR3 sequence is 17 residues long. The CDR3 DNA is TGCCCCAGCAGCCGGCCCGGGACTAGCGGGAACTACAATGAGCAGTTCTTC. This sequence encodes CPSSRPGTSGNYNEQFF.

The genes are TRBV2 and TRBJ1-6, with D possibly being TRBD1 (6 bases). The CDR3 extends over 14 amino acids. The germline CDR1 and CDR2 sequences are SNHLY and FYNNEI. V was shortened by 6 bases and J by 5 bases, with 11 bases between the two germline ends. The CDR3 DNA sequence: TGTGCCAGCAGGCTGACAGGAGATAATTCACCCCTCCACTTT. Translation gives CASRLTGDNSPLHF.

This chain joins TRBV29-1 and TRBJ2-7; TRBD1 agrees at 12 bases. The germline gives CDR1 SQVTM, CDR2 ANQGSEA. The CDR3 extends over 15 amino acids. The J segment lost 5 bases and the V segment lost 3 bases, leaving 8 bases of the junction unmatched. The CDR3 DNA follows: TGCAGCGTTGAGTCTCCGGGACAGGGGGCCAACGAGCAGTACTTC. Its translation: CSVESPGQGANEQYF.

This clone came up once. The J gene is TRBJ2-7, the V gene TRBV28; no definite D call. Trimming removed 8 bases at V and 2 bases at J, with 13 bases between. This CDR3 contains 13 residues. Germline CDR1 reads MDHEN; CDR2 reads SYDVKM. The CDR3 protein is CASGTQSPYEQYF. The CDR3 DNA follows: TGTGCCAGCGGTACTCAATCCCCCTACGAGCAGTACTTC.

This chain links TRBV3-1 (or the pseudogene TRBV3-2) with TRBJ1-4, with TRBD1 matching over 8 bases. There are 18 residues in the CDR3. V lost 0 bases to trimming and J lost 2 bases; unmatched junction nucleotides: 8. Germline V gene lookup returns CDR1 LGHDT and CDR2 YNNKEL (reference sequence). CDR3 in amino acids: CASSQDLRTGPTNEKLFF. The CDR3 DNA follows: TGTGCCAGCAGCCAAGATTTAAGGACAGGGCCTACTAATGAAAAACTGTTTTTT.

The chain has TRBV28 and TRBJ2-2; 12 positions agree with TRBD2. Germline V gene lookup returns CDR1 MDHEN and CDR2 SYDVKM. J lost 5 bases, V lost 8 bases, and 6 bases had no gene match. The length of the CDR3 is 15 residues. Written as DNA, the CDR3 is TGTGCCAGCCTTCGGACTAGCGGGATGACCGGGGAGCTGTTTTTT. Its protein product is CASLRTSGMTGELFF.

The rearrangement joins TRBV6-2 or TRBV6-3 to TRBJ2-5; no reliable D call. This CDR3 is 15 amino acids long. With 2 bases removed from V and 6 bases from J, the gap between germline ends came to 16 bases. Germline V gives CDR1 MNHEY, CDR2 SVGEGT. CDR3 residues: CASSYVNTPLKTQYF. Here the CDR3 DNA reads TGTGCCAGCAGTTACGTCAACACCCCTTTAAAGACCCAGTACTTC.

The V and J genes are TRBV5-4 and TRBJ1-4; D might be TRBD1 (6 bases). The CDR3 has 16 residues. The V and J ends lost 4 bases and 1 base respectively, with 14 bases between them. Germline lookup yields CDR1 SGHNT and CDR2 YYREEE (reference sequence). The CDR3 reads CASSRTSGQTNEKLFF. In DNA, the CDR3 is TGTGCCAGCAGCCGGACCTCGGGACAAACTAATGAAAAACTGTTTTTT.

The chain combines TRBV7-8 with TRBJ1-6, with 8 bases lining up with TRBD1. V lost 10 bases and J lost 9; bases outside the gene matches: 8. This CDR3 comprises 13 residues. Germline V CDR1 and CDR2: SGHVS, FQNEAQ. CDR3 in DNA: TGTGCCACCGGGGACAGGCAGGGTTCACCCCTCCACTTT. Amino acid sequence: CATGDRQGSPLHF.

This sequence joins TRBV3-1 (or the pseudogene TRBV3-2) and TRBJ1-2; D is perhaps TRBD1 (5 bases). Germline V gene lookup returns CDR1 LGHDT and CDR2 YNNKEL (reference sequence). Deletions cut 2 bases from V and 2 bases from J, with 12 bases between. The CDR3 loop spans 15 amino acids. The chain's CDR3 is CASSQYRQSNYGYTF. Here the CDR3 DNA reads TGTGCCAGCAGCCAATACCGACAGTCGAACTATGGCTACACCTTC.

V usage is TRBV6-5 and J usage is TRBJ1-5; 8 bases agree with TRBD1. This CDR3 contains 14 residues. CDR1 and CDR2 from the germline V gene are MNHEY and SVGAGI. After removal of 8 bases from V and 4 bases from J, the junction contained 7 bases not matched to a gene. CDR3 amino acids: CASGPTGGNQPQHF. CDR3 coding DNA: TGTGCCAGCGGTCCAACAGGGGGAAATCAGCCCCAGCATTTT.

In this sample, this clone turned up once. The CDR3 sequence is CASAVGTLSSYEQYF. The CDR3 DNA reads as TGTGCCAGCGCTGTCGGGACACTAAGCTCCTACGAGCAGTACTTC. The chain links TRBV28 to TRBJ2-7; perhaps TRBD1 as D (6 bases). The ends were cut back, 8 bases at V and 0 bases at J, with 17 bases in the middle. The germline gives CDR1 MDHEN, CDR2 SYDVKM. The CDR3 length is 15 residues.

CDR3 in amino acids: CSVVSRDGQYF. The CDR3 region has the DNA TGCAGCGTTGTCTCGCGGGATGGGCAGTACTTC. The chain couples TRBV29-1 to TRBJ2-7; D is possibly TRBD2 (6 bases). V was cut by 4 bases and J by 9 bases, with 13 bases left in between. The germline V gene encodes CDR1 SQVTM and CDR2 ANQGSEA. The CDR3 length is 11 residues.

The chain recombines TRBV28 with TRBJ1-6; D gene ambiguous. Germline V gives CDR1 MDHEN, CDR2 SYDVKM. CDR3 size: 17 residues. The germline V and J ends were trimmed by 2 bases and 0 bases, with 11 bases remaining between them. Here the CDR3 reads CASSLGGANSYNSPLHF. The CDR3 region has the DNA TGTGCCAGCAGTTTAGGTGGAGCGAACTCCTATAATTCACCCCTCCACTTT.

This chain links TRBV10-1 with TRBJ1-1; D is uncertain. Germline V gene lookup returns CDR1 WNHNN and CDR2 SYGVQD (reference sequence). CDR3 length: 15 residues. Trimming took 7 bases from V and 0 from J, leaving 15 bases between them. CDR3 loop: CASNHGGRMNTEAFF. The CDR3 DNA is TGCGCCAGCAACCACGGCGGTAGGATGAACACTGAAGCTTTCTTT.

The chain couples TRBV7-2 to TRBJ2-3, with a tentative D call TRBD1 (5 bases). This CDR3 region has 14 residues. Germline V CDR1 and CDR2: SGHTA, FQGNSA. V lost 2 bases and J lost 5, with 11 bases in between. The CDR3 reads CASSLWGFRDTQYF. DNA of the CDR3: TGTGCCAGCAGCTTATGGGGCTTCAGAGATACGCAGTATTTT.

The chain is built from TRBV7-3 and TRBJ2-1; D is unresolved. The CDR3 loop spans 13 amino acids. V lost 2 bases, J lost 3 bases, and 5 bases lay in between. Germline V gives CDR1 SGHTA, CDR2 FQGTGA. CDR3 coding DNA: TGTGCCAGCAGCTTATATAACTACAATGAGCAGTTCTTC. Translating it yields CASSLYNYNEQFF.

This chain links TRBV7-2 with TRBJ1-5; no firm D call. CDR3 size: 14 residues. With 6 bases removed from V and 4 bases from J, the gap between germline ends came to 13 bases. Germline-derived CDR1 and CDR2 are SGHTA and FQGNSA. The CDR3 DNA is TGTGCCAGCAGTCTTCAAGGGAGGAATCAGCCCCAGCATTTT. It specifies CASSLQGRNQPQHF.

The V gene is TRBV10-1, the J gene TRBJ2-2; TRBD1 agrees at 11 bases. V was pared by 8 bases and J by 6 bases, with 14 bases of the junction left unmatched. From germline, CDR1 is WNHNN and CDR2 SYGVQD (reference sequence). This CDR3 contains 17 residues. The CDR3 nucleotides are TGCGCCAGCGCCAGGACAGGGGGCGAAATCCGGGCCGGGGAGCTGTTTTTT. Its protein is CASARTGGEIRAGELFF.

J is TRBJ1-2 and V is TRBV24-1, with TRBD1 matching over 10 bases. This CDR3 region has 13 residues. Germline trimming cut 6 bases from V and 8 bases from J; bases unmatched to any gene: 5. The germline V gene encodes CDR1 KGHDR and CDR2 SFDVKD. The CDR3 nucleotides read TGTGCCACCAGTCGGGACAGGGGAGCCGGCTACACCTTC. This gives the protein CATSRDRGAGYTF.

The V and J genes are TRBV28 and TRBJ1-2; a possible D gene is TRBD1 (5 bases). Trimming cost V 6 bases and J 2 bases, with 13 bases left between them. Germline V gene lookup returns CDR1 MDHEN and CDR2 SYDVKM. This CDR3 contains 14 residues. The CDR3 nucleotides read TGTGCCAGCAGGGGGACTGCCAGGAACTATGGCTACACCTTC. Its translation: CASRGTARNYGYTF.

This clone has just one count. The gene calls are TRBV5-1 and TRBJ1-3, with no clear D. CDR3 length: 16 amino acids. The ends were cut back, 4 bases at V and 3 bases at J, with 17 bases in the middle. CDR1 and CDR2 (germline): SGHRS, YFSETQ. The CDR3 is CASSQYNGVVGNTIYF. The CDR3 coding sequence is TGCGCCAGCAGCCAATACAACGGGGTAGTTGGAAACACCATATATTTT.

The CDR3 bases are TGTGCCACCGTCCCGTTTGGACTAGCAGGGATCTTCACCGGGGAGCTGTTTTTT. Translation: CATVPFGLAGIFTGELFF. The chain couples TRBV28 to TRBJ2-2, with 8 bases fitting TRBD2. Germline V CDR1 and CDR2: MDHEN, SYDVKM. This CDR3 region has 18 residues. Trimming cost V 10 bases and J 4 bases; bases outside gene matches: 20.

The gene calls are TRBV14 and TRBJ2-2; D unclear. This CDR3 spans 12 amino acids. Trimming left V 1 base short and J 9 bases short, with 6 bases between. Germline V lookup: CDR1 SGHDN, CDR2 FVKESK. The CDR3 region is CASSQVVWELFF. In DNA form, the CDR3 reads TGTGCCAGCAGCCAAGTCGTATGGGAGCTGTTTTTT. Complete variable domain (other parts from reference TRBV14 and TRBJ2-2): EAGVTQFPSHSVIEKGQTVTLRCDPISGHDNLYWYRRVMGKEIKFLLHFVKESKQDESGMPNNRFLAERTGGTYSTLKVQPAELEDSGVYFCASSQVVWELFFGEGSRLTVL.

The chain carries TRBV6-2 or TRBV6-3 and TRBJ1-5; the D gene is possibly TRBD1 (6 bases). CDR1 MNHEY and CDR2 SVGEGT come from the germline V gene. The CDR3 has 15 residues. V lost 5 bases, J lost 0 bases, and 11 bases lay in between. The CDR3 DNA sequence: TGTGCCAGCAGTCGAGACAGGTATAGCAATCAGCCCCAGCATTTT. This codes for CASSRDRYSNQPQHF.

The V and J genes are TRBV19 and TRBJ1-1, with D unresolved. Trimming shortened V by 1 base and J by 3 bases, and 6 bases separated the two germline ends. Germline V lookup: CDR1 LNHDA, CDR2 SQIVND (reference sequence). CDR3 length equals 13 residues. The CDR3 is CASSIGLDTEAFF. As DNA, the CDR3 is TGTGCCAGTAGTATAGGGCTAGACACTGAAGCTTTCTTT.

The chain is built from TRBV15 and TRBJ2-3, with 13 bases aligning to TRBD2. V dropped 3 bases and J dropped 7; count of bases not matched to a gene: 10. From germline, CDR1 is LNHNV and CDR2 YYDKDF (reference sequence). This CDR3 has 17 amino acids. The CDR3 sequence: CATSSAWTSGSSNTQYF. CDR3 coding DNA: TGTGCCACCAGCAGTGCGTGGACTAGCGGGAGTTCTAATACGCAGTATTTT.